This TCR beta chain derives from a study of cytomegalovirus exposure and HLA in healthy donors. Study results and limitations: For most TCR sequences rarity was the rule, although some public TCRs occurred in many donors.

The germline gives CDR1 PRHDT, CDR2 FYEKMQ (reference sequence). There are 15 residues in the CDR3. V lost 0 bases and J 2 bases, leaving 8 bases between the germline ends. Data came from immunoSEQ multiplex PCR; TCRdb stores just in-frame clones and leaves some out. The sample holds roughly 250,000 clones, about 86% seen once. On this clone: The target antigen is unknown.

The sequence derives from a man aged 18 to 29 in good health and CMV-seronegative. The chain recombines TRBV13 with TRBJ1-5, with D tentatively TRBD1 (6 bases). The sequencing input was PBMCs. The CDR3 coding sequence is TGTGCCAGCAGCTTAGGGGCAGGGGGCAATCAGCCCCAGCATTTT. Translated: CASSLGAGGNQPQHF.